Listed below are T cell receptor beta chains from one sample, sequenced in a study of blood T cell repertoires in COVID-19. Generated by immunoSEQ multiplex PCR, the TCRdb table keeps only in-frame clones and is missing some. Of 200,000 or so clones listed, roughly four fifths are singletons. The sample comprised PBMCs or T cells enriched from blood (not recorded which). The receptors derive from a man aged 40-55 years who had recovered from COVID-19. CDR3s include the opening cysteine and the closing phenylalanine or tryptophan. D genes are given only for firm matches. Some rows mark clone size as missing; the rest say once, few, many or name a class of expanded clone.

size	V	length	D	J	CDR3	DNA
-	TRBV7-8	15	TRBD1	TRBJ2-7	CASSQTARGRNEQYF	TGTGCCAGCAGTCAAACCGCAAGGGGGCGGAACGAGCAGTACTTC
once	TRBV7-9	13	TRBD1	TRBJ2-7	CASSLDRGSEQYF	TGTGCCAGCAGCTTAGACAGGGGATCCGAGCAGTACTTC
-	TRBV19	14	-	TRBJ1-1	CASSFLGANTEAFF	TGTGCCAGTAGCTTCTTGGGGGCGAACACTGAAGCTTTCTTT
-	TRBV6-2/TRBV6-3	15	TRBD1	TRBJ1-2	CASSYSMTGPYGYTF	TGTGCCAGCAGTTACTCCATGACAGGGCCCTATGGCTACACCTTC
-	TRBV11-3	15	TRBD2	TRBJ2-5	CASNTSGAFQETQYF	TGTGCCAGCAATACTAGCGGGGCATTCCAAGAGACCCAGTACTTC
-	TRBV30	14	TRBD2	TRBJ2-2	CAWTPGTSSRELFF	TGTGCCTGGACCCCCGGGACTAGCAGCCGGGAGCTGTTTTTT
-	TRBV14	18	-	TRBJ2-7	CASSQGGRVLRGGHEQYF	TGTGCCAGCAGCCAAGGAGGCAGGGTATTGAGAGGAGGGCACGAGCAGTACTTC
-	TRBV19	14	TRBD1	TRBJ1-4	CASSPTGVVEKLFF	TGTGCCAGTAGTCCAACAGGGGTGGTGGAAAAACTGTTTTTT
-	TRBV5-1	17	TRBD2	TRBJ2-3	CASSLAPQRGLPDTQYF	TGCGCCAGCAGCCTGGCCCCTCAGCGGGGGTTGCCCGATACGCAGTATTTT
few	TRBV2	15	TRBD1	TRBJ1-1	CASRDRARGNTEAFF	TGTGCCAGCAGGGACAGGGCGAGGGGGAACACTGAAGCTTTCTTT
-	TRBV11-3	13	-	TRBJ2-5	CASSLDRWETQYF	TGTGCCAGCAGCTTAGATCGGTGGGAGACCCAGTACTTC
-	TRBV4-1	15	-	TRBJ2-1	CASSQVFGVHNEQFF	TGCGCCAGCAGCCAAGTTTTCGGGGTACACAATGAGCAGTTCTTC
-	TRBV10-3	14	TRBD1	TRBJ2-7	CAIGTGGSTYEQYF	TGTGCCATCGGGACAGGGGGCTCTACCTACGAGCAGTACTTC
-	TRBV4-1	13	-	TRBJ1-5	CASSQVGAQPQHF	TGCGCCAGCAGCCAAGTAGGGGCTCAGCCCCAGCATTTT
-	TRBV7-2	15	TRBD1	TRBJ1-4	CASSSGGDRGEKLFF	TGTGCCAGCAGCTCGGGAGGGGACAGGGGGGAAAAACTGTTTTTT
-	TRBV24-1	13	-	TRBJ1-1	CATSGPGREGAFF	TGTGCCACCAGTGGACCCGGGAGGGAGGGAGCTTTCTTT
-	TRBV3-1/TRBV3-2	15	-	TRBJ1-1	CASSSPRRGRTEAFF	TGTGCCAGCAGCTCCCCGAGGCGCGGGAGGACTGAAGCTTTCTTT
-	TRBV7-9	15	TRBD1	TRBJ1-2	CASSSSGQGSHGYTF	TGTGCCAGCAGCTCCTCGGGACAGGGGAGCCATGGCTACACCTTC
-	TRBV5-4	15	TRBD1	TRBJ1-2	CASSPKMTGKDGYTF	TGTGCCAGCAGCCCTAAAATGACAGGGAAGGATGGCTACACCTTC
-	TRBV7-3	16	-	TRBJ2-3	CASSLGPWQGTDTQYF	TGTGCCAGCAGCTTGGGTCCATGGCAGGGCACAGATACGCAGTATTTT
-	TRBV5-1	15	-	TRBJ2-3	CASSLGGRLADTQYF	TGCGCCAGCAGCTTGGGGGGGCGGTTAGCCGATACGCAGTATTTT
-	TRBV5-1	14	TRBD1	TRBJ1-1	CASSLDGQDTEAFF	TGCGCCAGCAGCTTGGACGGACAGGATACTGAAGCTTTCTTT
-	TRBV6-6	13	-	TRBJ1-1	CASSGGGHTEAFF	TGTGCCAGCAGTGGGGGGGGCCACACTGAAGCTTTCTTT
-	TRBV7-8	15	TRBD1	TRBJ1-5	CASTPGQGWYQPQHF	TGTGCCAGCACCCCGGGACAGGGATGGTATCAGCCCCAGCATTTT
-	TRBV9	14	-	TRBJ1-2	CASAIGGPFYGYTF	TGTGCCAGCGCTATAGGGGGACCGTTCTATGGCTACACCTTC
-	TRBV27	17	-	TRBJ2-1	CASSIRPSRTSYNEQFF	TGTGCCAGCAGTATACGACCCTCTCGAACTAGCTACAATGAGCAGTTCTTC
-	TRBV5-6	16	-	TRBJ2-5	CASSLTLTQRRETQYF	TGTGCCAGCAGCTTGACCCTGACCCAGAGGAGGGAGACCCAGTACTTC
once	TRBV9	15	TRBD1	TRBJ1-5	CASNHKGQYNQPQHF	TGTGCCAGCAACCACAAGGGACAGTACAATCAGCCCCAGCATTTT
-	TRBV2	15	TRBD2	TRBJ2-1	CASRELAGPYNEQFF	TGTGCCAGCAGGGAACTAGCGGGACCGTACAATGAGCAGTTCTTC
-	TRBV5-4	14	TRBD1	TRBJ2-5	CASNDKQGAETQYF	TGTGCCAGCAACGATAAACAGGGGGCTGAGACCCAGTACTTC
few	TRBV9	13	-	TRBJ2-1	CASSPVEVNEQFF	TGTGCCAGCAGCCCGGTGGAGGTCAATGAGCAGTTCTTC
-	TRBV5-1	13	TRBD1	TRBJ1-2	CASSMGQVDGYTF	TGCGCCAGCAGCATGGGACAGGTGGATGGCTACACCTTC
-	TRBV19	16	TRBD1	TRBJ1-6	CASSIRTGGHNSPLHF	TGTGCCAGTAGTATACGGACAGGAGGCCATAATTCACCCCTCCACTTT
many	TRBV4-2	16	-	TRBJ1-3	CASSQESPGSGNTIYF	TGTGCCAGCAGCCAAGAATCCCCAGGGTCTGGAAACACCATATATTTT
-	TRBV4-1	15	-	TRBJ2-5	CASSRGGAGQETQYF	TGCGCCAGCAGCCGAGGGGGCGCGGGGCAAGAGACCCAGTACTTC
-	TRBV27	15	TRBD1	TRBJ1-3	CASSPGQLSGNTIYF	TGTGCCAGCAGTCCGGGACAGCTATCTGGAAACACCATATATTTT
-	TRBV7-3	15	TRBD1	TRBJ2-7	CASSSDRASSYEQYF	TGTGCCAGCAGCTCGGACAGGGCAAGCTCCTACGAGCAGTACTTC
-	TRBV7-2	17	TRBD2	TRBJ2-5	CASSLEIGSGGGETQYF	TGTGCCAGCAGCTTAGAAATAGGTAGCGGGGGCGGCGAGACCCAGTACTTC
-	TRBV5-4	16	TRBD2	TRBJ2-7	CASSLIGGGLSYEQYF	TGTGCCAGCAGCTTGATCGGGGGGGGCCTTTCCTACGAGCAGTACTTC
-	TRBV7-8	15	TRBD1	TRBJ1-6	CASSMGDRVNSPLHF	TGTGCCAGCAGCATGGGGGACAGGGTTAATTCACCCCTCCACTTT
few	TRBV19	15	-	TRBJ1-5	CASSDRQYSNQPQHF	TGTGCCAGTAGTGATCGACAGTATAGCAATCAGCCCCAGCATTTT
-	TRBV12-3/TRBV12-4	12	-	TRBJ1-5	CASSQIDQPQHF	TGTGCCAGCAGCCAGATTGATCAGCCCCAGCATTTT
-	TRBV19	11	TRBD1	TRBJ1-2	CASTGGHGYTF	TGTGCCAGTACAGGGGGCCATGGCTACACCTTC
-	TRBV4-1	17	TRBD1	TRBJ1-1	CASSLDGTGGGGTEAFF	TGCGCCAGCAGCCTGGACGGGACAGGGGGCGGGGGGACTGAAGCTTTCTTT
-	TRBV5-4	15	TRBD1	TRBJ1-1	CASSFPGQGGYEAFF	TGTGCCAGCAGCTTTCCGGGACAGGGGGGGTACGAAGCTTTCTTT
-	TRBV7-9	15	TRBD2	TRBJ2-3	CASGETSGVSDTQYF	TGTGCCAGCGGGGAAACTAGCGGGGTTTCAGATACGCAGTATTTT